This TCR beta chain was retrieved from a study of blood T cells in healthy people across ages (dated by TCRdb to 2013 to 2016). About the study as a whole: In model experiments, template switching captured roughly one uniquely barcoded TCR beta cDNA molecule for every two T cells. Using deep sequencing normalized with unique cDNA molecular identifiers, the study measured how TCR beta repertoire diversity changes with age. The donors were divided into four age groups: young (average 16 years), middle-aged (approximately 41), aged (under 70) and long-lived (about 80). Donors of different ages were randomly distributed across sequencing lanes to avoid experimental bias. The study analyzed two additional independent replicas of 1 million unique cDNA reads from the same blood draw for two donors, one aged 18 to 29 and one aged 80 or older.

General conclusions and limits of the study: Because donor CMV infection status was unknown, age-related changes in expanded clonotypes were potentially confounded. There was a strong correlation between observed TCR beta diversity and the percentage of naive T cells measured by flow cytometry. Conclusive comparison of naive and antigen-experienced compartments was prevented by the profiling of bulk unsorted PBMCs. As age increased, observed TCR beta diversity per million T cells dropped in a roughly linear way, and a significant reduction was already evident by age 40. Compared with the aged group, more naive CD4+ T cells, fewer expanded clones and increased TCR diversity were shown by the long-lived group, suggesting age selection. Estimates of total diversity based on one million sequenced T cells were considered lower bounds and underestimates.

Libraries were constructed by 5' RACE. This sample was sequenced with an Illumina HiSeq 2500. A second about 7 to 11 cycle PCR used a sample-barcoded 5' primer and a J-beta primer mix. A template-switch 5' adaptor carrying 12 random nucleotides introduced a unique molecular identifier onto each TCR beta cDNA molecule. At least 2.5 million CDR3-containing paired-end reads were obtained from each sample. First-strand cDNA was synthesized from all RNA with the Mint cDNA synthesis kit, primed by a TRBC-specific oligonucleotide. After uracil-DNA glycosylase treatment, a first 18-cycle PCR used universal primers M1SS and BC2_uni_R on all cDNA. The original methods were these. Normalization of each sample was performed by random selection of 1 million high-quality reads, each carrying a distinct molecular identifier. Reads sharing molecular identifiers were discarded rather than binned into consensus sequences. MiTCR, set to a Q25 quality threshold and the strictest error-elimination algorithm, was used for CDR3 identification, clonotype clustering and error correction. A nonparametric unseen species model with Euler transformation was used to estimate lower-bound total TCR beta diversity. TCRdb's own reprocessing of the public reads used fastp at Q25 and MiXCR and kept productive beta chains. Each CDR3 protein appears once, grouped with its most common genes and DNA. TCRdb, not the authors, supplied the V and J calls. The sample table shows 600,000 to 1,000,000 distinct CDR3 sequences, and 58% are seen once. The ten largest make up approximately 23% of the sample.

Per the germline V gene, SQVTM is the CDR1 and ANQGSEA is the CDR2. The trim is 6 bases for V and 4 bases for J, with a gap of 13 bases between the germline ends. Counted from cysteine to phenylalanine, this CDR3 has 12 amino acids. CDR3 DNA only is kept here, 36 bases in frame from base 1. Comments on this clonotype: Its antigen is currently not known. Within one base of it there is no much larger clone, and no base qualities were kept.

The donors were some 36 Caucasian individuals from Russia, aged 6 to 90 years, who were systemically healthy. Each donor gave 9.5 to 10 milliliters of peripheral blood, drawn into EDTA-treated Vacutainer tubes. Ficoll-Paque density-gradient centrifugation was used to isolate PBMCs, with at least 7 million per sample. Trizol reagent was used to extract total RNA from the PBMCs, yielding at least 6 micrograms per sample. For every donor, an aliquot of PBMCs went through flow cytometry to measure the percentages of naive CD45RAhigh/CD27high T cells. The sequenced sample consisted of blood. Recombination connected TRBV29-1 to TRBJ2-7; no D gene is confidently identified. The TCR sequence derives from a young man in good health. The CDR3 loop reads CSVINNRYEQYF. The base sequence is TGCAGCGTCATTAATAATAGGTACGAGCAGTACTTC.